This T cell receptor (beta chain) was retrieved from a study of T cell responses to AZD1222 COVID-19 vaccine. General observations from the study: Spike-wide coverage was observed for vaccine-associated CD4 TCRs, with dominant responses at 160-218 and 743-854.

The CDR3 has 12 amino acids. Germline CDR1 and CDR2: GTSNPN and SVGIG (reference sequence). Clones were read by immunoSEQ multiplex PCR, and TCRdb kept only the in-frame ones, dropping some. The sample includes 95,000 to 150,000 clones, approximately 92% of them seen just once. In regard to this clone: No antigen is known for it. The germline gene is not matched at one end of the junction; a read error may be the cause.

This material consisted of peripheral blood, taken on day 0 of AZD1222 vaccination. The chain employs TRBV30 and TRBJ1-2, with no clear D. The origin of this receptor is an adult in good health. Written as DNA, the CDR3 is TGTGCATGGAACCGGGCTGTCTATGGCTACACCTTC. Translating it yields CAWNRAVYGYTF.